The rows below give T cell receptor beta chains drawn from one sample of a study of human T cells and chemical hapten exposure. TCRdb reprocessed the RACE reads via MiXCR and lists one record per CDR3 protein. The data hold approximately 73,000 distinct CDR3 sequences, with around 10% observed a single time. This material consisted of whole blood, taken in connection with sensitization to the hapten diphenylcyclopropenone (DPC). The origin of the receptors is a woman aged 45 to 65 with alopecia areata. Some clones in this sample may be carry-over from other donors' samples. The CDR3 runs from the conserved cysteine through the conserved F or W. The D gene is left open where the match is weak. Clone sizes are given selectively: once, few, many, or a class where the clone is expanded.

j_call d_call v_call clone_size cdr3_aa cdr3_nt
TRBJ2-1 - TRBV2 - CASSEYENEQFF TGTGCCAGCAGTGAGTACGAGAATGAGCAGTTCTTC
TRBJ2-5 TRBD2 TRBV6-2/TRBV6-3 - CASSLLASKSETQYF TGTGCCAGCAGCTTACTAGCGTCTAAGTCGGAGACCCAGTACTTC
TRBJ2-7 TRBD1 TRBV12-3/TRBV12-4 - CASRSGDGTGWQNAYEQYF TGTGCCAGCAGAAGCGGAGACGGGACAGGGTGGCAGAACGCCTACGAGCAGTACTTC
TRBJ1-3 - TRBV7-2 - CASSFGNTIYF TGTGCCAGCAGCTTTGGAAACACCATATATTTT
TRBJ2-2 TRBD2 TRBV7-3 many CASSLGLAGVRTGELFF TGTGCCAGCAGCTTAGGACTAGCGGGAGTAAGGACCGGGGAGCTGTTTTTT
TRBJ2-1 TRBD2 TRBV5-1 - CASRISGSLNEQFF TGCGCCAGCAGGATCAGCGGGAGTTTAAATGAGCAGTTCTTC
TRBJ1-1 - TRBV28 few CASSPGPTTEAFF TGTGCCAGCAGTCCGGGACCCACCACTGAAGCTTTCTTT
TRBJ2-7 TRBD1 TRBV11-2 many CASSLWDSPSGQYF TGTGCCAGCAGCTTATGGGACAGCCCCTCAGGGCAGTACTTC
TRBJ1-1 - TRBV20-1 - CSARVAGRRMNTEAFF TGCAGTGCTAGAGTGGCAGGGCGGAGGATGAACACTGAAGCTTTCTTT
TRBJ1-5 - TRBV5-1 - CASSLDGPDNQPQHF TGCGCCAGCAGCTTGGATGGGCCGGACAATCAGCCCCAGCATTTT
TRBJ2-5 TRBD1 TRBV18 - CASSADRSETQYF TGTGCCAGCTCAGCGGACAGGAGCGAGACCCAGTACTTC
TRBJ2-5 TRBD1 TRBV24-1 few CATGTGDRGGETQYF TGTGCCACCGGAACCGGGGACAGAGGGGGAGAGACCCAGTACTTC
TRBJ2-3 TRBD1 TRBV6-5 many CASSRDRPKGILTDTQYF TGTGCCAGCAGTCGGGACAGGCCAAAGGGGATTCTCACAGATACGCAGTATTTT
TRBJ1-2 - TRBV2 - CASSGTANYGYTF TGTGCCAGCAGTGGGACAGCTAACTATGGCTACACCTTC
TRBJ1-2 TRBD1 TRBV30 - CAWSAGDRSYGYTF TGTGCCTGGAGTGCAGGGGACAGAAGCTATGGCTACACCTTC
TRBJ2-5 TRBD1 TRBV13 many CASSPETGPKTQYF TGTGCCAGCAGCCCTGAGACAGGGCCGAAGACCCAGTACTTC
TRBJ1-2 - TRBV28 many CASRTGRGVYGYTF TGTGCCAGCAGAACTGGGCGGGGCGTCTATGGCTACACCTTC